The present TCR beta chain was sequenced within a study of CD8+ T cells in alopecia areata. The treatment: oral pan-JAK inhibitor, 5-10 mg twice daily. Lesional scalp tissue (obtained by punch biopsy) and peripheral blood were collected from alopecia areata patients. As to this clone: What it binds is unknown.

Points from the study as a whole: Uncertainty about whether baseline CD8+ expansion is linked to response remains, with one nonresponder.

Per germline, CDR1 SNHLY and CDR2 FYNNEI. Between the trimmed V and J ends, which lost 7 bases and 1 base, there was a span of 9 bases. The CDR3 spans 13 residues. Sequencing templates came from extracted RNA that was reverse transcribed into cDNA. Sequencing used immunoSEQ multiplex PCR; TCRdb keeps in-frame clones, though not all of them. The table includes about 94,000 clones, 70% to 85% detected once. V and J are TRBV2 and TRBJ2-3; the D gene is possibly TRBD1 (5 bases). The specimen was CD8+ T cells sorted from blood, collected at week 44, from a patient treated with tofacitinib. The receptor comes from a human donor with alopecia areata. The CDR3 is CASTQGGTDTQYF. The CDR3 nucleotides read TGTGCCAGCACCCAAGGGGGCACAGATACGCAGTATTTT.